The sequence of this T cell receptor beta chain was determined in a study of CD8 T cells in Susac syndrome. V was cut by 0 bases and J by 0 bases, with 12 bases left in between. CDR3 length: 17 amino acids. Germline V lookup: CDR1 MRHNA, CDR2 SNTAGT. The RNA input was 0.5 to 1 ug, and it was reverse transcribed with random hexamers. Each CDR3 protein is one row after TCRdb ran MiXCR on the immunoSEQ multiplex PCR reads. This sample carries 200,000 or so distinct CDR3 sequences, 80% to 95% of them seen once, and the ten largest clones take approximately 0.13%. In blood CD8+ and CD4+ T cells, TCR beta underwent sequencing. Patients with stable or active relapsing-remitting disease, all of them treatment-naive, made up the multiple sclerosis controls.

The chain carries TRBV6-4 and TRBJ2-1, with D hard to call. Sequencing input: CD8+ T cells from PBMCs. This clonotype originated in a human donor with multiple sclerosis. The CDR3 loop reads CASSDSARFGSYNEQFF. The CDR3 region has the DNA TGTGCCAGCAGTGACTCGGCCAGATTTGGCTCCTACAATGAGCAGTTCTTC.